This T cell receptor beta chain stems from a study of T cells in Graves' hyperthyroidism and ophthalmopathy (dated by TCRdb to about 2019). Study-level background: Peripheral blood samples were taken at initial diagnosis, before any treatment was given. The paper reports TCR Vbeta CDR3 sequencing of approximately 130 peripheral blood samples: some 41 ophthalmopathy, roughly 80 hyperthyroidism and approximately 17 progressor patients. Prospective prediction of ophthalmopathy was tested in an independent validation cohort of 18 to 20 hyperthyroidism patients and around 16 patients who later progressed to ophthalmopathy. After sampling, hyperthyroidism patients received methimazole starting at 30 mg daily, and ophthalmopathy patients received high-dose intravenous methylprednisolone. The study also compared thyroid tissue and blood T-cell repertoires from several Graves' hyperthyroidism patients. The 100 discovery patients were randomly split 7:3 into training and test sets. A discovery cohort of about a hundred patients, roughly 45 with Graves' ophthalmopathy and about 58 with stable Graves' hyperthyroidism, was used to find distinguishing TCR V-J signatures. The research as a whole found: Blood samples also contained most of the expanded thyroid clonotypes (frequency above 0.001), which suggests that blood repertoires may reflect thyroid immune responses. In validation, progression to ophthalmopathy was predicted by the model with 55% to 71% sensitivity and about 72% specificity, a median of approximately 6.5 months before onset. A 13 V-J signature model separated ophthalmopathy from stable hyperthyroidism, with approximately 86% sensitivity and around 84% specificity in cross-validation and 80%/75% in testing. Sample size was not statistically predetermined, and blinding of investigators to group allocation was not performed.

Amplification of TCR beta CDR3 regions was carried out from RNA transcripts. A first-round RT-PCR of the TCR CDR3 used the HTBI primer set with the Qiagen OneStep RT-PCR kit. A second multiplex PCR round built the libraries, followed by size selection and purification. Sequencing of the libraries was done on an Illumina HiSeq2000 using paired-end 100 bp reads. The paper's data handling went like this. Raw data were processed with SOAPnuke, discarding reads with adapters, uncalled bases, mean Phred below 15, or no exact constant-primer or identifier match. High-quality paired reads were merged with COPE v1.2.5, and unique nucleotide sequences were defined as clonotypes. MiTCR v1.1 was used to align the clonotypes against IMGT TRBV, TRBD and TRBJ reference segments. The analysis included only V-J combinations with a frequency above 0.0001, which together covered 99% to 99.2% of the repertoires. A TCS score was defined as the ratio of F50 (clonal expansion) to E x V (chaos), with BLOSUM62-based TCRdist applied between CDR3 peptides within each V-J. Welch's t-statistics and random forest reduced several hundred V-J features to 10 to 15, which were used in a naive Bayes classifier (R e1071). The Morisita-Horn index was used to measure how similar the thyroid and blood repertoires were. TCRdb trimmed public reads at Q25 via fastp, called clones via MiXCR and kept in-frame beta chains. Rows are combined by CDR3 protein, so each entry shows the most common genes and DNA. None of the V and J calls come from the authors' own analysis; TCRdb made them. A total of about 55,000 distinct CDR3 sequences appear in this sample, around 53% of them only once. The ten largest make up approximately 3.3% of the sample.

Clipping removes 5 bases from V and 6 bases from J, with 7 as the unmatched junction base count. The CDR1 and CDR2 encoded by the germline V gene (reference sequence) are DFQATT and SNEGSKA. Taken from cysteine to phenylalanine, the CDR3 has 13 residues. The kept DNA is CDR3 alone, 39 bases in frame from the first base. Ophthalmopathy patients had moderately to severely active disease, with a Clinical Activity Score of 3 or more, a NOSPECS grade of 4 or more, and a disease duration of less than 3 months. The study excluded patients with uncontrolled infections, other autoimmune diseases, pregnancy or lactation. Clinical symptoms, serum thyroxine and TRAb, thyroid ultrasound, and orbital computed tomography formed the basis for the diagnoses. PBMCs were isolated from about 9 ml of fresh peripheral blood by Ficoll-Paque density gradient centrifugation. Trizol reagent was used to extract total RNA, and RNA quality was then checked on an Agilent 2100 Bioanalyzer.

As concerns this clonotype: Its recognized antigen is unknown. The record has no base qualities; no much larger clone is one base away.

This chain is built from TRBV20-1 and TRBJ2-3; TRBD2 fits 8 bases in the junction. The receptor was isolated from a woman aged 60-75 years with Graves' ophthalmopathy. Sequenced: blood. The DNA sequence is as follows: TGCAGTGCTTCATACGGGGGGGCGGATACGCAGTATTTT. It translates as CSASYGGADTQYF.